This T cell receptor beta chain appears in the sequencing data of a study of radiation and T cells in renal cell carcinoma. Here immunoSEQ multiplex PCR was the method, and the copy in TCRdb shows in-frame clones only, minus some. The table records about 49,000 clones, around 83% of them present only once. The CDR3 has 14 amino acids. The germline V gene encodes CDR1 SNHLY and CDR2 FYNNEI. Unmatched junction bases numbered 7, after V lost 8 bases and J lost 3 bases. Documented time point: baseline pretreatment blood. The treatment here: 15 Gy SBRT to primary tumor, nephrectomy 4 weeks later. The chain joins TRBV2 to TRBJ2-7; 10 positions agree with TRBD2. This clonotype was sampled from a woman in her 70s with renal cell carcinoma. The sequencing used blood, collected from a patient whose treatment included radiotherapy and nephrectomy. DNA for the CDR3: TGTGCCAGCTGCCTAGAGCGGGAGGGCTACGAGCAGTACTTC. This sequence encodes CASCLEREGYEQYF.